The source of this T cell receptor (beta chain) is a study of identifying expanded T cells in peripheral blood. Study conclusions and caveats: Differentially abundant clones: roughly 1.2 between replicates, approximately 16 at two to three weeks, less than 25 at four. Clone count variance between roughly two-week samples rose with total template count.

The V gene lost 6 bases and the J gene lost 6 bases, with 11 bases spanning the gap. CDR1 and CDR2 (germline): ENHRY, SYGVKD. This CDR3 contains 12 residues. A word on this clone: Its antigen is not known.

During the collection period, no donor immune events like infections were recorded. Data came from immunoSEQ multiplex PCR; TCRdb stores just in-frame clones and leaves some out. This table has about 97,000 clones, 88% appearing once. The chain uses TRBV10-3 and TRBJ1-1; possible D gene TRBD1, 6 bases. Source material: blood. The receptor comes from a person aged 18-70 years in good health. The DNA of the CDR3 is TGTGCCATCAGAGAGGGGGAAGCTGAAGCTTTCTTT. Protein: CAIREGEAEAFF.